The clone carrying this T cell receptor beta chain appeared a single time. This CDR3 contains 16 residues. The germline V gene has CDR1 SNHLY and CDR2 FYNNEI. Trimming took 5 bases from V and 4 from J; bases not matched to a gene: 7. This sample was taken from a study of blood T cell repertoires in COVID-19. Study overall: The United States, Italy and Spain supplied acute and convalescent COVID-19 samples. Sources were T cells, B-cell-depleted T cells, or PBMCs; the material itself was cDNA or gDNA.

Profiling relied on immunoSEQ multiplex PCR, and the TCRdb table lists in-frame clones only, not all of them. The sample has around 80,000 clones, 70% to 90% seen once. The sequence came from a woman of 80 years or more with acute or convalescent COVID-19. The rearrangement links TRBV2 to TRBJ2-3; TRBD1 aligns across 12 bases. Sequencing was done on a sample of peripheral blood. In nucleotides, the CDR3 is TGTGCCAGCAGTTCTCCGGGACAGGGGGCAGCAGATACGCAGTATTTT. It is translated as CASSSPGQGAADTQYF.